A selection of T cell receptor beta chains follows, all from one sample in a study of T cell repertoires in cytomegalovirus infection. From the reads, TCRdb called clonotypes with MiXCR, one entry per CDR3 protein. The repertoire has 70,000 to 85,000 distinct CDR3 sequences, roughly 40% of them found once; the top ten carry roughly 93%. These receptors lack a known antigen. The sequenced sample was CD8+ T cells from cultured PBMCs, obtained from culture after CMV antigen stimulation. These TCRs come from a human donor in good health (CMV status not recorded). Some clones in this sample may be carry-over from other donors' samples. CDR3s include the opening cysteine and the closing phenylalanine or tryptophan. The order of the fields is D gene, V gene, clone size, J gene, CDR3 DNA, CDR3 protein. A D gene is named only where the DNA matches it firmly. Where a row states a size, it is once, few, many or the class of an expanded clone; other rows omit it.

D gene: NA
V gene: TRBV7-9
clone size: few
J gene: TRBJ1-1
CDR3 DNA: TGTGCCAGCAGCTTTTCGCTGTGGCCTGAAGCTTTCTTT
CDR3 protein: CASSFSLWPEAFF

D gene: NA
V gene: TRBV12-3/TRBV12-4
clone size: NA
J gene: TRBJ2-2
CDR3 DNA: TGTGCCAGCAGTTACCTTTCCGGGGAGCTGTTTTTT
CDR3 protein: CASSYLSGELFF

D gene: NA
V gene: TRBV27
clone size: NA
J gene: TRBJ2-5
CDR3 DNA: TGTGCCAGCAAGCCCCAGAATACTAACCAAGAGACCCAGTACTTC
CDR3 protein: CASKPQNTNQETQYF

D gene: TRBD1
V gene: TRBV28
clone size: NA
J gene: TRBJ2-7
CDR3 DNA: TGTGCCAGCAGTTCTCCCCACAGGGGGCCTTACGAGCAGTACTTC
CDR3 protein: CASSSPHRGPYEQYF

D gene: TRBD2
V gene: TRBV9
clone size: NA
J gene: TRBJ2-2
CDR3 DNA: TGTGCCAGCAGCGGAAGCGGGGGGGCTGGCACCGGGGAGCTGTTTTTT
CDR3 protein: CASSGSGGAGTGELFF

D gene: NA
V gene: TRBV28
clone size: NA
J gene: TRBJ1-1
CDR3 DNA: TGTGCCAGCAGTTTATTAACAGAAAACACTGAAGCTTTCTTT
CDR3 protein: CASSLLTENTEAFF

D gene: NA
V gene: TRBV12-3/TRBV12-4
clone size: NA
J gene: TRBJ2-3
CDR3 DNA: TGTGCCAGCAGGGCCCGGGGTATGGGACTTGCAGATACGCAGTATTTT
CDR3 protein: CASRARGMGLADTQYF

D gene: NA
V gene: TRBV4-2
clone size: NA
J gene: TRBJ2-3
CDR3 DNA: TGTGCCAGCAGCCAATATGAGGGGGGAAGTACAGATACGCAGTATTTT
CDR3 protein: CASSQYEGGSTDTQYF

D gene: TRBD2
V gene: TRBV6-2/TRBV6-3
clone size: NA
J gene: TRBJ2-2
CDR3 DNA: TGTGCCAGCAGTGAGCGGGGGGTCAACACCGGGGAGCTGTTTTTT
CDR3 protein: CASSERGVNTGELFF

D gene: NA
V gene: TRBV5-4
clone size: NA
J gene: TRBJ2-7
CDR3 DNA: TGTGCCAGCAGCTTGGGGCTCACCTACGAGCAGTACTTC
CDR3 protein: CASSLGLTYEQYF

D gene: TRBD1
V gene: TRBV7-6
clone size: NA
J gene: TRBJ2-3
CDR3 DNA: TGTGCTAGCAGCCACGGACAGGGTGCAGATACGCAGTATTTT
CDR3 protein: CASSHGQGADTQYF

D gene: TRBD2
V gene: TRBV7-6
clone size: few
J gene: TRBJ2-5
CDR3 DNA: TGTGCCAGCAGCTTAGGACGGTATGCGGGGGGCTACCAAGAGACCCAGTACTTC
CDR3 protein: CASSLGRYAGGYQETQYF

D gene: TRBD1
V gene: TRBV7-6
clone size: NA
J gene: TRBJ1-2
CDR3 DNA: TGTGCCAGCAGCAACAGGACAGGGGGCGATTATGGCTACACCTTC
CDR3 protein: CASSNRTGGDYGYTF

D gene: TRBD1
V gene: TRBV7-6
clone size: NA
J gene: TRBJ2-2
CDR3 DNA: TGTGCCAGCAGCTTGCGACAGGGCCCCGGGGAGCTGTTTTTT
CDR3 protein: CASSLRQGPGELFF

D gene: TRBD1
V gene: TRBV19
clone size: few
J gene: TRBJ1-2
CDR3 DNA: TGTGCCAGTAGATTCACGGGACAGCGGAAGAACTATGGCTACACCTTC
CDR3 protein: CASRFTGQRKNYGYTF

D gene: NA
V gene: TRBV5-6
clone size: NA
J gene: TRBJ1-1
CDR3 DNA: TGTGCCAGCAGCTTGTACATGGCTCTCCCTGAAGCTTTCTTT
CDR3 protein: CASSLYMALPEAFF

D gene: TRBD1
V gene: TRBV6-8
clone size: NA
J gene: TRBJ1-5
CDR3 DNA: TGTGCCAGCAGGCGGACAGGTAGCAATCAGCCCCAGCATTTT
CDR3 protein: CASRRTGSNQPQHF

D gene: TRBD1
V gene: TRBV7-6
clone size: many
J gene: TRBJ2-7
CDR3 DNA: TGTGCCAGCAGCGTCGGGACAGGGGGCTACGAGCAGTACTTC
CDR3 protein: CASSVGTGGYEQYF

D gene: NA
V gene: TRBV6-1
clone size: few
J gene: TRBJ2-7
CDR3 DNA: TGTGCCAGCAGTTCGACACCCGCTTTAGAGCAGTACTTC
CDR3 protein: CASSSTPALEQYF

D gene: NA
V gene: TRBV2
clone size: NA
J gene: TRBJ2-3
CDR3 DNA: TGTGCCAGCAGAGGGACATGGGGGCTGAAGGATTTT
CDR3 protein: CASRGTWGLKDF

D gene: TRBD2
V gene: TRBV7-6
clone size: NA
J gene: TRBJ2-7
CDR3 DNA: TGTGCCAGCAGCCCACCTAGCGGGGGAGGATACGAGCAGTACTTC
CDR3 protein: CASSPPSGGGYEQYF

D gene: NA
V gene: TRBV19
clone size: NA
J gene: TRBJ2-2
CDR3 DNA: TGTGCCAGTAGTATCACACTGACCACCGGGGAGCTGTTTTTT
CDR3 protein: CASSITLTTGELFF

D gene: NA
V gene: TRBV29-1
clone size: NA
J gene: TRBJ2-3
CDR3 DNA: TGCAGCGTTGGGCCAGGGCTGCAGTATTTT
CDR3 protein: CSVGPGLQYF

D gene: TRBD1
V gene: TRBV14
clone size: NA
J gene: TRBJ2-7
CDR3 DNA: TGTGCCAGCAGCCCTAACTACAGACAGGGGAAATCCTTC
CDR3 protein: CASSPNYRQGKSF

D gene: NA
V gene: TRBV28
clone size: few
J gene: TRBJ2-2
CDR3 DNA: TGTGCCATCCAAACCGGGACGGCGAACACCGGGGAGCTGTTTTTT
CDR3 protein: CAIQTGTANTGELFF

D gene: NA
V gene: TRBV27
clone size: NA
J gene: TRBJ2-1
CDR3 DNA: TGTGCCAGCAGTTTACACGAGGTGGTGACTTGGGCGGACAATGAGCAGTTCTTC
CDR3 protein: CASSLHEVVTWADNEQFF

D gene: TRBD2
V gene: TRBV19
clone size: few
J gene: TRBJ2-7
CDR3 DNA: TGTGCCAGTAGTCCGCTTTTAGCGGGGGGCCTTACCTACGAGCAGTACTTC
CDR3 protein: CASSPLLAGGLTYEQYF

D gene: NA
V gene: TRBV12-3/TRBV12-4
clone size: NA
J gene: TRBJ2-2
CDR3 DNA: TGTGCCAGCAGTTTGGTTCAGCCGATGGGGGCCGGGGAGCTGTTTTTT
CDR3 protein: CASSLVQPMGAGELFF

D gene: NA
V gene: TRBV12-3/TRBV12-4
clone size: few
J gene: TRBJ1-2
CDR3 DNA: TGTGCCAGCAGTCCAGCCGAGGACTATGGCTACACCTTC
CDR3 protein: CASSPAEDYGYTF

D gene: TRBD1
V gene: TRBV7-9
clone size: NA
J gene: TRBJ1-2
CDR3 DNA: TGTGCCAGCAGACCACAGGGGAACTATGGCTACACCTTC
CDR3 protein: CASRPQGNYGYTF

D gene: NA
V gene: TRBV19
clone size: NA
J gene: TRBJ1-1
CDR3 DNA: TGTGCCAGTAGTATTGGGAAGAACACTGAAGCTTTCTTT
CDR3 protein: CASSIGKNTEAFF

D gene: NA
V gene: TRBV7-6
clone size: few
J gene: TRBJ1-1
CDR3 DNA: TGTGCCAGCAGCTTGCACAACACTGAAGCTTTCTTT
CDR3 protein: CASSLHNTEAFF

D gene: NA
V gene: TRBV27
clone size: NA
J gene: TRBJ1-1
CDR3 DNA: TGTGCCAGCAGTTCGGGAAATGAAGCTTTCTTT
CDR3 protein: CASSSGNEAFF

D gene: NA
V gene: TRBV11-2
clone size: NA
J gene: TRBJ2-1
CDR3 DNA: TGTGCCAGCAGCTTAGAAAGTAGGGAAGCCACTCCGAACCCTAACAATGAGCAGTTCTTC
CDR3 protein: CASSLESREATPNPNNEQFF

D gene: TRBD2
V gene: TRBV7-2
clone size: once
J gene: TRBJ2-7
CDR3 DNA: TGTGCCAGCAGCCTCGGGACTAGCGGGGGGGCCCCCTACGAGCAGTACTTC
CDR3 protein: CASSLGTSGGAPYEQYF

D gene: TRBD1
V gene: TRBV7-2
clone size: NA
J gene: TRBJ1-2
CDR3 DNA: TGTGCCAGCAGCTTATATCAGGGGGCTCATGGCTACACCTTC
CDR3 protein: CASSLYQGAHGYTF

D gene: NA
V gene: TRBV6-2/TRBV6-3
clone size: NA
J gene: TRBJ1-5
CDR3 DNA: TGTGCCAGCACCGATCCGCGGTATAGCAATCAGCCCCAGCATTTT
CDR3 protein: CASTDPRYSNQPQHF

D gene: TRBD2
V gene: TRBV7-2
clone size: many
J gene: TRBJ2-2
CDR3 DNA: TGTGCCAGCAGCTTAGTCGCTAGCGGGGGTTTCACCGGGGAGCTGTTTTTT
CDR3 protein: CASSLVASGGFTGELFF

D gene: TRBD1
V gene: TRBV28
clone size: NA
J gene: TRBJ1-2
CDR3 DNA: TGTGCCAGCAGTTTATTTACGGACAGGGGTATCTATGGCTACACCTTC
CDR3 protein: CASSLFTDRGIYGYTF

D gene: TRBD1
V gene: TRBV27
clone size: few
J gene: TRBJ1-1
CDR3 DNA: TGTGCCAGCCAACAGGGGGGCCAAGTAAAGACTGAAGCTTTCTTT
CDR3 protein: CASQQGGQVKTEAFF

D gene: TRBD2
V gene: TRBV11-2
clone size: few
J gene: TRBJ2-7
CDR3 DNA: TGTGCCAGCAGTTCCCCGGGACTAGGGAACGACGAGCAGTACTTC
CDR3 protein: CASSSPGLGNDEQYF

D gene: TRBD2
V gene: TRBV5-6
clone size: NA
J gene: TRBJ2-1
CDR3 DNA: TGTGCCAGCAGCGTAGCGGGGGGGCCCAACTCCTACAATGAGCAGTTCTTC
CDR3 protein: CASSVAGGPNSYNEQFF

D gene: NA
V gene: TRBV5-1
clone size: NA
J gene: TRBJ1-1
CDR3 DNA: TGCGCCAGCACATACGCGGGAGGGTACACTGAAGCTTTCTTT
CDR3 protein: CASTYAGGYTEAFF

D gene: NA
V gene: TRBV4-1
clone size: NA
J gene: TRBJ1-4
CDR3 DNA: TGCGCCAGCAGCCAAGAAGCCCCGAACGGGGGTTGGAATGAAAAACTGTTTTTT
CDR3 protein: CASSQEAPNGGWNEKLFF

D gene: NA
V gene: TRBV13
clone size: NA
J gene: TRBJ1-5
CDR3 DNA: TGTGCCAGCAGCTCGGGACATGGTCAGCCCCAGCATTTT
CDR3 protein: CASSSGHGQPQHF

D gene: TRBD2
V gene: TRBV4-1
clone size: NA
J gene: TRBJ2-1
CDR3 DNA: TGCGCCAGCAGCCTACAAGCCGGGACTAGCGATTACAATGAGCAGTTCTTC
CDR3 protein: CASSLQAGTSDYNEQFF

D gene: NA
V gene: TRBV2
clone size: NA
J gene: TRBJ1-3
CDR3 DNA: TGTGCCAGCAGTGCCGGGGCAGGGACTGGAAACACCATATATTTT
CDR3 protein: CASSAGAGTGNTIYF

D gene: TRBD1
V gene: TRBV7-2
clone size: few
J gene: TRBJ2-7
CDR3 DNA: TGTGCCAGCAGCTTAGGAGGGACAGACTACGAGCAGTACTTC
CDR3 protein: CASSLGGTDYEQYF

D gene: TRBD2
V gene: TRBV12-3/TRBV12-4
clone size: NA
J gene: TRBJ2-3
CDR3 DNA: TGTGCCAGCAGTCGACTAGCGGGGGACACAGATACGCAGTATTTT
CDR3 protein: CASSRLAGDTDTQYF

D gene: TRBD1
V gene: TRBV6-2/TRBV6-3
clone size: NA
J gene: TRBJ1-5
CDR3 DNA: TGTGCCAGCAGTTACCTGGGACAGGGGGGTCATCAGCCCCAGCATTTT
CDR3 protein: CASSYLGQGGHQPQHF

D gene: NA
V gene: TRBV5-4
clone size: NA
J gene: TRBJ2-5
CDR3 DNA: TGTGCCAGCAGCCGATTACAAGGAGAGACCCAGTACTTC
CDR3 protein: CASSRLQGETQYF

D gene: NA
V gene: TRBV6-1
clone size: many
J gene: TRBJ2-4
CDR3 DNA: TGTGCCAGCAACCCGAGGGACCACAACCGGGATCTAGAAAACATTCAGTACTTC
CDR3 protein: CASNPRDHNRDLENIQYF

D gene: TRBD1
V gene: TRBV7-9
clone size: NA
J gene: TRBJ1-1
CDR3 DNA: TGTGCCAGCAGCTGGGACAGGGGAGGAGCTGAAGCTTTCTTT
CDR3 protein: CASSWDRGGAEAFF

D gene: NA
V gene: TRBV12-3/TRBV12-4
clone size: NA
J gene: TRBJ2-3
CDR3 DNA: TGTGCCAGCAGTTCAGGGCCCTGGAGCACAGATACGCAGTATTTT
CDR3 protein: CASSSGPWSTDTQYF

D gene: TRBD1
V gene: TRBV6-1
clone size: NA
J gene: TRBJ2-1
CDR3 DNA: TGTGCCAGCAGCGACCCGGGACAGGGGTACAATGAGCAGTTCTTC
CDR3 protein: CASSDPGQGYNEQFF

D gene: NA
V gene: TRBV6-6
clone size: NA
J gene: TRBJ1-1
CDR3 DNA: TGTGCCAGCAGTCCAACGGCCCAGGGGTTAACGGGTACTGAAGCTTTCTTT
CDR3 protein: CASSPTAQGLTGTEAFF

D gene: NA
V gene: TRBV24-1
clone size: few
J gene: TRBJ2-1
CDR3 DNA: TGTGCCACCAGTGAGGGCGCCGGGACCCTTTACAATGAGCAGTTCTTC
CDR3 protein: CATSEGAGTLYNEQFF

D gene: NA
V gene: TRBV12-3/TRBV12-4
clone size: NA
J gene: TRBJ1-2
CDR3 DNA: TGTGCCAGCAGTTTCCCCGTTCGGGATGGCTACACCTTC
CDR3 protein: CASSFPVRDGYTF

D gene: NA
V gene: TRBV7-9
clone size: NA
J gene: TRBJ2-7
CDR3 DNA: TGTGCCAGCAGCTTAGCGGGGGTCACCTACGAGCAGTACTTC
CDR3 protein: CASSLAGVTYEQYF

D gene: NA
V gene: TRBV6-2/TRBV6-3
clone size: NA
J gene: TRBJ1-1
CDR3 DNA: TGTGCCAGCAGTTACGGGACCGGAGATGAAGCTTTCTTT
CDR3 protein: CASSYGTGDEAFF